A selection of T cell receptor beta chains follows, all from one sample in a study of OX40 agonist ivuxolimab in advanced cancers. Sequenced by immunoSEQ multiplex PCR; TCRdb stores in-frame clones only, minus some. The data show approximately 94,000 clones, with 89% seen just once and around 0.16% held by the top ten. The source material was CD4+ or CD8+ T cells sorted from blood, sampled in a trial of the OX40 agonist ivuxolimab. The receptors were gathered from an adult with an advanced solid tumor such as melanoma, head and neck, liver or kidney cancer. Both conserved end residues are part of each CDR3. D genes are given only for firm matches. Not every row has a clone size; where given, it reads once, few, many or a size class.

>TRBJ2-6|NA|TRBV19|NA
CASSILGQLSGANVLTF
TGTGCCAGTAGTATCCTCGGACAGCTCTCTGGGGCCAACGTCCTGACTTTC
>TRBJ1-4|NA|TRBV11-2|NA
CASGNPRGSTNEKLFF
TGTGCCAGCGGCAACCCCCGGGGTTCAACTAATGAAAAACTGTTTTTT
>TRBJ1-1|once|TRBV6-5|NA
CASSERTGNTEAFF
TGTGCCAGCAGTGAACGTACAGGGAACACTGAAGCTTTCTTT
>TRBJ1-1|NA|TRBV6-1|NA
CASSEGRTEAFF
TGTGCCAGCAGTGAAGGCCGGACTGAAGCTTTCTTT
>TRBJ2-7|NA|TRBV11-2|NA
CASSLAVVPGYEQYF
TGTGCCAGCAGCTTAGCGGTGGTACCGGGCTACGAGCAGTACTTC
>TRBJ2-6|NA|TRBV19|NA
CASNEQGPGANVLTF
TGTGCCAGTAATGAACAGGGACCTGGGGCCAACGTCCTGACTTTC
>TRBJ1-1|NA|TRBV30|TRBD1
CAWSVWTGRVEAFF
TGTGCCTGGAGTGTCTGGACAGGCCGAGTCGAAGCTTTCTTT
>TRBJ2-2|NA|TRBV5-1|NA
CASSPRQNTGELFF
TGCGCCAGCAGCCCCCGACAGAACACCGGGGAGCTGTTTTTT
>TRBJ1-3|NA|TRBV27|NA
CASSLYQGVGNTIYF
TGTGCCAGCAGTTTATATCAGGGAGTCGGAAACACCATATATTTT
>TRBJ1-2|few|TRBV5-4|TRBD1
CASSPGQNYGYTF
TGTGCCAGCAGCCCGGGACAGAACTATGGCTACACCTTC
>TRBJ2-3|NA|TRBV11-2|TRBD2
CASSPRTSGGTDTQYF
TGTGCCAGCAGCCCCCGGACTAGCGGGGGCACAGATACGCAGTATTTT
>TRBJ2-4|NA|TRBV29-1|NA
CSVEVAGKNIQYF
TGCAGCGTTGAAGTGGCCGGGAAAAACATTCAGTACTTC
>TRBJ2-1|NA|TRBV5-1|TRBD1
CASSLYTRQGGSYNEQFF
TGCGCCAGCAGCTTGTATACCCGACAGGGGGGGTCCTACAATGAGCAGTTCTTC
>TRBJ1-1|NA|TRBV5-6|NA
CASSAYRGTEAFF
TGTGCCAGCAGCGCGTATCGGGGAACTGAAGCTTTCTTT
>TRBJ2-1|NA|TRBV6-6|NA
CASGQPNNEQFF
TGTGCCAGCGGTCAACCTAACAATGAGCAGTTCTTC
>TRBJ1-6|NA|TRBV5-4|NA
CASSLAQQSSYNSPLHF
TGTGCCAGCAGCTTGGCGCAGCAAAGCTCCTATAATTCACCCCTCCACTTT
>TRBJ2-7|NA|TRBV25-1|NA
CASSRTHPPYEQYF
TGTGCCAGCAGTCGTACCCACCCACCCTACGAGCAGTACTTC
>TRBJ2-1|NA|TRBV29-1|TRBD2
CSVEETSGRMPFF
TGCAGCGTTGAAGAGACTAGCGGGAGAATGCCGTTCTTC
>TRBJ2-1|NA|TRBV30|NA
CAWSVLQSIFGNEQFF
TGTGCCTGGAGTGTACTCCAGTCAATCTTCGGTAATGAGCAGTTCTTC
>TRBJ1-3|NA|TRBV29-1|NA
CSVEVGAGTGNTIYF
TGCAGCGTTGAAGTTGGGGCAGGGACTGGAAACACCATATATTTT
>TRBJ1-1|once|TRBV5-5|TRBD1
CASSFHGQAPNEAFF
TGTGCCAGCAGCTTTCACGGACAGGCCCCAAATGAAGCTTTCTTT
>TRBJ2-3|NA|TRBV30|TRBD2
CAWSRGERLGTDTQYF
TGTGCCTGGAGTCGGGGGGAACGACTCGGCACAGATACGCAGTATTTT
>TRBJ2-1|once|TRBV11-3|NA
CASSGLTGNNEQFF
TGTGCCAGCAGCGGACTAACGGGGAACAATGAGCAGTTCTTC
>TRBJ2-6|NA|TRBV5-4|NA
CASSLGSGANVLTF
TGTGCCAGCAGCTTGGGTTCTGGGGCCAACGTCCTGACTTTC
>TRBJ2-5|NA|TRBV27|NA
CASSLWGRETQYF
TGTGCCAGCAGTTTATGGGGGAGAGAGACCCAGTACTTC
>TRBJ1-1|NA|TRBV19|NA
CASSPSSRAVTEAFF
TGTGCCAGTAGCCCCTCCTCCCGGGCGGTAACTGAAGCTTTCTTT
>TRBJ2-3|few|TRBV18|TRBD1
CASSGQGPTLTDTQYF
TGTGCCAGCTCAGGACAGGGTCCGACCCTCACAGATACGCAGTATTTT
>TRBJ2-1|NA|TRBV5-4|TRBD1
CASSAGTGGYNEQFF
TGTGCCAGCAGCGCCGGGACAGGGGGCTACAATGAGCAGTTCTTC
>TRBJ1-1|NA|TRBV28|NA
CASSLKGNTEAFF
TGTGCCAGCAGTTTAAAAGGGAACACTGAAGCTTTCTTT
>TRBJ1-4|NA|TRBV2|NA
CASRLGGGSEKLFF
TGTGCCAGCAGGTTGGGGGGGGGCAGTGAAAAACTGTTTTTT
>TRBJ2-4|NA|TRBV11-2|NA
CASSLDRGTLAKNIQYF
TGTGCCAGCAGCTTAGATCGGGGAACTCTAGCCAAAAACATTCAGTACTTC
>TRBJ1-4|NA|TRBV2|NA
CASSDPDEKLFF
TGTGCCAGCAGTGACCCTGATGAAAAACTGTTTTTT
>TRBJ2-5|NA|TRBV30|TRBD1
CAWILRDRETQYF
TGTGCCTGGATACTTCGGGACAGGGAGACCCAGTACTTC
>TRBJ1-2|NA|TRBV6-1|NA
CASSGVTGRSGYTF
TGTGCCAGCAGTGGGGTCACCGGAAGGTCGGGCTACACCTTC
>TRBJ2-7|few|TRBV11-2|NA
CASSRGRQTYEQYF
TGTGCCAGCAGCCGAGGCAGGCAAACCTACGAGCAGTACTTC
>TRBJ1-5|NA|TRBV7-9|NA
CASSFGGEVQPQHF
TGTGCCAGCAGCTTTGGGGGGGAAGTTCAGCCCCAGCATTTT
>TRBJ2-5|NA|TRBV6-1|NA
CASSEPPFAETQYF
TGTGCCAGCAGTGAACCACCCTTCGCAGAGACCCAGTACTTC
>TRBJ2-3|NA|TRBV29-1|NA
CSLKIRGTDTQYF
TGCAGTCTGAAGATCAGGGGCACAGATACGCAGTATTTT
>TRBJ2-7|NA|TRBV6-5|TRBD1
CASSPGQGSTYEQYF
TGTGCCAGCAGTCCGGGACAGGGGTCAACCTACGAGCAGTACTTC
>TRBJ2-7|NA|TRBV2|NA
CASSELARSSYEQYF
TGTGCCAGCAGTGAACTAGCGCGAAGCTCCTACGAGCAGTACTTC
>TRBJ2-1|once|TRBV7-2|TRBD2
CASSLEIRGLAGLEQFF
TGTGCCAGCAGCTTAGAGATCAGGGGACTAGCGGGACTGGAGCAGTTCTTC
>TRBJ2-2|NA|TRBV11-2|NA
CASTLVGQGTGELFF
TGTGCCAGCACTCTAGTGGGGCAGGGCACCGGGGAGCTGTTTTTT
>TRBJ1-5|NA|TRBV7-8|TRBD1
CASSLLDRGDQPQHF
TGTGCCAGCAGCTTACTAGACAGGGGTGATCAGCCCCAGCATTTT
>TRBJ1-6|NA|TRBV30|TRBD1
CAWSAGGLSPLHF
TGTGCCTGGAGCGCAGGGGGACTATCACCCCTCCACTTT
>TRBJ2-2|NA|TRBV5-1|NA
CASSLDPGDTGELFF
TGCGCCAGCAGCTTGGACCCGGGGGACACCGGGGAGCTGTTTTTT
>TRBJ2-2|once|TRBV25-1|NA
CASRKGSHRGAVF
TGTGCCAGCAGGAAGGGATCTCACCGGGGAGCTGTTTTT
>TRBJ1-1|NA|TRBV2|TRBD1
CASTSDRLNTEAFF
TGTGCCAGCACCTCGGACAGGCTGAACACTGAAGCTTTCTTT
>TRBJ2-5|NA|TRBV30|TRBD1
CAWTRTGGWQETQYF
TGTGCCTGGACCCGGACAGGGGGATGGCAAGAGACCCAGTACTTC
>TRBJ1-6|once|TRBV5-1|NA
CASSLRDGNSPLHF
TGCGCCAGCAGCCTCCGGGACGGGAATTCACCCCTCCACTTT
>TRBJ2-2|NA|TRBV6-6|NA
CASSYSTSAAGELFF
TGTGCCAGCAGTTACTCGACCTCGGCAGCCGGGGAGCTGTTTTTT
>TRBJ2-3|NA|TRBV5-8|NA
CASSFRTQYF
TGTGCCAGCAGCTTTAGAACGCAGTATTTT
>TRBJ1-2|NA|TRBV7-9|NA
CASSRVGTHYGYTF
TGTGCCAGCAGCAGAGTCGGGACCCACTATGGCTACACCTTC
>TRBJ2-1|NA|TRBV5-1|TRBD2
CASSLGGSGDEQFF
TGCGCCAGCAGCTTGGGCGGGAGTGGCGATGAGCAGTTCTTC
>TRBJ1-1|NA|TRBV7-3|NA
CASSLGGMNTEAFF
TGTGCCAGCAGCTTAGGAGGGATGAACACTGAAGCTTTCTTT
>TRBJ2-1|NA|TRBV15|NA
CATSRDRLARYNEQFF
TGTGCCACCAGCAGAGATCGGCTAGCGCGGTACAATGAGCAGTTCTTC
>TRBJ1-2|NA|TRBV7-2|NA
CASTVDTGNRGYTF
TGTGCCAGCACCGTCGACACAGGGAATCGCGGCTACACCTTC
>TRBJ1-5|few|TRBV9|NA
CASSVAGTGQPQHF
TGTGCCAGCAGCGTAGCTGGGACCGGGCAGCCCCAGCATTTT
>TRBJ2-6|NA|TRBV2|TRBD1
CASSVDRAGANVLTF
TGTGCCAGCAGTGTCGACAGGGCTGGGGCCAACGTCCTGACTTTC
>TRBJ2-1|NA|TRBV7-9|TRBD2
CASSSGTSVSEQFF
TGTGCCAGCAGCTCTGGGACTAGCGTTAGTGAGCAGTTCTTC